This T cell receptor (beta chain) was observed in a study of blood T cell repertoires in COVID-19. The overall study: Both acute and convalescent COVID-19 samples were obtained from the United States, Italy and Spain. T cells, B-cell-depleted T cells, or PBMCs supplied cDNA or gDNA.

Source study methods: Amplification of reference gene primers provided the estimated nucleated cell counts. Some clones are missing from TCRdb's copy, which holds only in-frame ones; the method was immunoSEQ multiplex PCR. That table gives V, J and clone size, and the DNA gave D and trimming. This sample has about 300,000 clones, with more than 75% found just once. Germline V gene lookup returns CDR1 MNHEY and CDR2 SVGAGI. This CDR3 spans 14 amino acids. The ends lost 2 bases at V and 4 bases at J; junction bases unmatched: 2. The specimen sequenced was peripheral blood. The chain couples TRBV6-5 to TRBJ2-3; 8 nucleotides line up with TRBD2. The receptor was derived from a woman aged 50 to 65 with acute or convalescent COVID-19. The CDR3 spells CASSYGREADTQYF. CDR3 bases: TGTGCCAGCAGTTACGGGCGGGAGGCAGATACGCAGTATTTT.